These 22 T cell receptor beta chains came from one sample sequenced in a study of cytomegalovirus exposure and HLA in healthy donors. In the PCR, 60 Vbeta and 13 Jbeta primers were used. This table comes from immunoSEQ multiplex PCR, and its TCRdb copy is limited to in-frame clones, with some not included. Of around 150,000 clones in the sample, approximately 70% were seen once. Material for sequencing was PBMCs. The source of these receptors is a man aged 35 to 55 in good health and CMV-seropositive.

A few counts support this clone. The gene calls are TRBV4-1 and TRBJ2-7; no definite D call. The CDR3 runs 13 residues. The ends were cut back, 4 bases at V and 6 bases at J, with 13 bases in the middle. CDR1 and CDR2 (germline): MGHRA, YSYEKL. This CDR3 is CASSPNYLGEQYF. The CDR3 coding sequence is TGCGCCAGCAGCCCGAACTATTTGGGCGAGCAGTACTTC.

This chain uses TRBV30 with TRBJ1-5; D uncertain. Per germline, CDR1 GTSNPN and CDR2 SVGIG (reference sequence). This CDR3 has 13 residues. Trimming shortened V by 2 bases and J by 6 bases, and 11 bases separated the two germline ends. For the CDR3, the DNA is TGTGCCTGGAGTTCACGACGGGGTCAGCCCCAGCATTTT. It encodes CAWSSRRGQPQHF.

This clone was detected once. The J gene is TRBJ2-2, the V gene TRBV10-3, with TRBD1 as a possible D gene (6 bases). V lost 4 bases and J lost 3, with 9 bases in between. There are 14 residues in the CDR3. Per the germline V gene, CDR1 is ENHRY and CDR2 is SYGVKD. The CDR3 nucleotides read TGTGCCATCAGTGGCAGGGGCGACACCGGGGAGCTGTTTTTT. It is translated as CAISGRGDTGELFF.

The chain combines TRBV27 with TRBJ1-1, with 8 bases that match TRBD1. Trimming took 2 bases from V and 8 from J; bases not matched to a gene: 1. There are 12 residues in the CDR3. Germline CDR1 and CDR2: MNHEY and SMNVEV (reference sequence). DNA for the CDR3: TGTGCCAGCAGTTTAAGACAGGGGGAAGCTTTCTTT. It yields the protein CASSLRQGEAFF.

V is TRBV12-5 and J is TRBJ2-1; 7 nucleotides align to TRBD1. J gave up 5 bases and V 3 bases, and 4 bases lay outside the gene matches. Germline V gene sequence: CDR1 LGHNT, CDR2 FRNRAP. This CDR3 spans 14 amino acids. The CDR3 protein is CASGFSGGNNEQFF. The CDR3 DNA is TGTGCTAGTGGTTTTTCAGGGGGAAACAATGAGCAGTTCTTC.

The V and J genes are TRBV7-9 and TRBJ1-3; D possibly corresponds to TRBD1 (5 bases). Germline CDR1 reads SEHNR; CDR2 reads FQNEAQ (reference sequence). Trimming removed 3 bases at V and 2 bases at J, with 8 bases between. The CDR3 is 14 residues long. The CDR3 protein is CASSLGGTGNTIYF. The CDR3 DNA reads as TGTGCCAGCAGCTTGGGGGGGACTGGAAACACCATATATTTT.

This chain uses TRBV6-6 with TRBJ2-7; 10 bases are a match to TRBD1. This CDR3 is built from 15 residues. Looked up from germline, CDR1 is MNHNY and CDR2 is SVGAGI (reference sequence). With 6 bases clipped from V and 3 bases from J, the junction kept 8 bases outside the gene matches. The chain's CDR3 is CASRGMGQGYYEQYF. CDR3 bases: TGTGCCAGCAGGGGGATGGGACAGGGGTACTACGAGCAGTACTTC.

The rearrangement uses TRBV7-2 and TRBJ1-2, with D perhaps matching TRBD1 (5 bases). V was shortened by 1 base and J by 5 bases, with 5 bases between the two germline ends. The germline gives CDR1 SGHTA, CDR2 FQGNSA. The CDR3 extends over 12 amino acids. In DNA form, the CDR3 reads TGTGCCAGCAGCTTAGGACAGTATGGCTACACCTTC. It yields the protein CASSLGQYGYTF.

This CDR3 reads CASSLGTASGNTIYF. DNA for the CDR3: TGCGCCAGCAGCTTGGGGACTGCGTCTGGAAACACCATATATTTT. The rearrangement links TRBV5-1 to TRBJ1-3; unclear D gene. The CDR3 spans 15 residues. Germline assignment: CDR1 SGHRS and CDR2 YFSETQ. The V end was cut by 0 bases, the J end by 1 base, with 8 bases between.

The chain recombines TRBV4-2 with TRBJ1-2; perhaps TRBD1 as D (6 bases). V gave up 0 bases and J gave up 2 bases, with 16 bases separating them. Germline CDR1 LGHNA, CDR2 YNFKEQ. The CDR3 is made up of 17 amino acids. The CDR3 nucleotides are TGTGCCAGCAGCCAAGATGTTAGGACAGCGTTAAACTATGGCTACACCTTC. As protein: CASSQDVRTALNYGYTF.

The gene calls are TRBV10-3 and TRBJ1-1, with D uncertain. The V gene lost 8 bases and the J gene lost 11 bases, with 12 bases spanning the gap. The CDR3 is 10 residues long. Germline values: CDR1 ENHRY, CDR2 SYGVKD. This CDR3 reads CAIAVACAFF. The CDR3 nucleotides read TGTGCCATCGCGGTGGCGTGCGCTTTCTTT.

This chain uses TRBV6-1 with TRBJ2-7, with 9 bases aligning to TRBD1. The CDR3 totals 16 residues. CDR1 and CDR2 from the germline V gene are MNHNS and SASEGT. Germline trimming cut 1 base from V and 2 bases from J; bases unmatched to any gene: 6. CDR3 nucleotide sequence: TGTGCCAGCAGTGAAGAGGGGACAGGGCCGACCTACGAGCAGTACTTC. It translates to CASSEEGTGPTYEQYF.

The rearrangement joins TRBV30 to TRBJ1-3; TRBD1 agrees at 7 bases. The J segment lost 4 bases and the V segment lost 8 bases, leaving 20 bases of the junction unmatched. Germline V gene data show CDR1 as GTSNPN and CDR2 as SVGIG (reference sequence). The CDR3 sequence is 17 residues long. The CDR3, as DNA: TGTGCCGGGATGCACAGGGGACCTCACCCGCCGGGAAACACCATATATTTT. It codes for CAGMHRGPHPPGNTIYF.

This clone was detected a few times. The rearrangement joins TRBV10-3 to TRBJ1-2; D unresolved. The germline CDR1 and CDR2 sequences are ENHRY and SYGVKD. The CDR3 spans 11 residues. Trimming stripped 2 bases from V and 8 bases from J, with 6 bases between. DNA for the CDR3: TGTGCCATCAGTGAGGTTGAGGGCTACACCTTC. This codes for CAISEVEGYTF.

V is TRBV19 and J is TRBJ1-2; weak D call: TRBD1 (6 bases). From germline, CDR1 is LNHDA and CDR2 SQIVND (reference sequence). This CDR3 has 14 residues. V was clipped by 5 bases and J by 7 bases, with 17 bases between them. The DNA for the CDR3 is TGTGCCAGTAGTCCTTTTACGGGGGGCCGTGGCTACACCTTC. Residues: CASSPFTGGRGYTF. Based on the CDR3 plus reference TRBV19 and TRBJ1-2, the full variable domain is DGGITQSPKYLFRKEGQNVTLSCEQNLNHDAMYWYRQDPGQGLRLIYYSQIVNDFQKGDIAEGYSVSREKKESFPLTVTSAQKNPTAFYLCASSPFTGGRGYTFGSGTRLTVV.

This clone was counted once. The J gene is TRBJ2-3, the V gene TRBV7-9; 14 bases fit TRBD2. CDR1 is SEHNR, CDR2 FQNEAQ, per germline (reference sequence). The V and J ends lost 4 bases and 3 bases, in that order; junction bases with no gene match: 12. This CDR3 has 19 amino acids. CDR3 in DNA: TGTGCCAGCAGCTCCCAACCGGGACTAGCGGGGGCTAGGACAGATACGCAGTATTTT. Its translation: CASSSQPGLAGARTDTQYF.

This clone was counted a few times. V gene TRBV10-3 combines with J gene TRBJ2-1; 9 bases fit TRBD2. J lost 4 bases, V lost 6 bases, and 4 bases had no gene match. The V gene's germline CDR1 is ENHRY and CDR2 SYGVKD. The CDR3 totals 14 residues. The CDR3 is CAIRPSGEYNEQFF. In DNA form, the CDR3 reads TGTGCCATCAGGCCTAGCGGGGAGTACAATGAGCAGTTCTTC.

The rearrangement joins TRBV6-4 to TRBJ2-3; 13 positions match TRBD2. Germline CDR1 reads MRHNA; CDR2 reads SNTAGT. CDR3 length equals 16 residues. J gave up 6 bases and V 0 bases, and 3 bases lay outside the gene matches. The CDR3 region is CASSDSTSGGHDTQYF. The CDR3 DNA reads TGTGCCAGCAGTGACTCGACTAGCGGGGGGCATGATACGCAGTATTTT.

This clone appeared once. This chain links TRBV7-2 with TRBJ2-1, with D possibly matching TRBD1 (5 bases). CDR1 is SGHTA, CDR2 FQGNSA, per germline. The germline V and J ends were trimmed by 3 bases and 6 bases, with 12 bases remaining between them. The CDR3 has 14 amino acids. Here the CDR3 reads CASSFDSHSNEQFF. The CDR3 DNA is TGTGCCAGCAGCTTCGACAGCCACAGCAATGAGCAGTTCTTC. The variable domain in full, completed from reference TRBV7-2 and TRBJ2-1, reads GAGVSQSPSNKVTEKGKDVELRCDPISGHTALYWYRQSLGQGLEFLIYFQGNSAPDKSGLPSDRFSAERTGGSVSTLTIQRTQQEDSAVYLCASSFDSHSNEQFFGPGTRLTVL.

The V call is TRBV2, the J call TRBJ1-1, with 9 bases aligning to TRBD1. V lost 4 bases and J lost 4; bases outside the gene matches: 10. The germline V gene encodes CDR1 SNHLY and CDR2 FYNNEI. The CDR3 spans 16 residues. The CDR3, as DNA: TGTGCCAGCAGTGGGGGACGAACAGGGGGCGGCACTGAAGCTTTCTTT. Protein sequence: CASSGGRTGGGTEAFF.

The rearrangement links TRBV9 to TRBJ1-1; TRBD1 matches at 9 bases. Germline V CDR1 and CDR2: SGDLS, YYNGEE. The trim removed 0 bases at V and 3 bases at J, leaving 6 bases unmatched. This CDR3 comprises 16 residues. This CDR3 is CASSVGGTGSDTEAFF. Here the CDR3 DNA reads TGTGCCAGCAGCGTAGGGGGGACAGGGTCTGACACTGAAGCTTTCTTT.

The chain has TRBV6-6 and TRBJ2-7, with D possibly matching TRBD2 (5 bases). The CDR3 consists of 14 residues. V was cut by 0 bases and J by 9 bases, with 15 bases left in between. Germline V gene data show CDR1 as MNHNY and CDR2 as SVGAGI (reference sequence). The CDR3: CASSYSPSWSGQYF. The CDR3 DNA reads TGTGCCAGCAGTTACTCGCCTAGCTGGTCGGGGCAGTACTTC.